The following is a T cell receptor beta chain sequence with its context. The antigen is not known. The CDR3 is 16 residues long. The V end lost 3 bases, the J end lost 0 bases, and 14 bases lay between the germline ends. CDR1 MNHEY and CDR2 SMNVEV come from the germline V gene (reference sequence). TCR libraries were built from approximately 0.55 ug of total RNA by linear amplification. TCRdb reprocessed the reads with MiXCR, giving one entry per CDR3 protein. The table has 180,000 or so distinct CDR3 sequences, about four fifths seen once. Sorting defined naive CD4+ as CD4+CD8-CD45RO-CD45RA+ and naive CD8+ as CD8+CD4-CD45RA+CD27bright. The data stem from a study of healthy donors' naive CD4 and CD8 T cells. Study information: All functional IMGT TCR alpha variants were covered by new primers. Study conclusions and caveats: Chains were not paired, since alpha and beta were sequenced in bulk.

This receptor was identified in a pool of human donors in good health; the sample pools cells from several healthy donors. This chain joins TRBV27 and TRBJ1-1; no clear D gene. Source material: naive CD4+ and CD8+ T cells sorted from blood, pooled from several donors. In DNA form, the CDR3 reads TGTGCCAGCAGTTTGATAAGCCCTAATATGAACACTGAAGCTTTCTTT. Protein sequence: CASSLISPNMNTEAFF.